Given below is one T cell receptor (beta chain) in context. The entry originates in a study of molecular identifiers for immune sequencing clone quantification. Looking at the study overall: Replicate RNA came from about 20,000 or 100,000 naive CD8 cells and was split five ways, and four parts were sequenced.

TCRdb re-called the PCR reads through MiXCR, storing one row per CDR3 protein. The table has 490,000 or so distinct CDR3 sequences, around 23% seen once. CDR1 and CDR2 from the germline V gene are DFQATT and SNEGSKA (reference sequence). V was shortened by 1 base and J by 8 bases, with 6 bases between the two germline ends. The CDR3 covers 11 residues. The source material was naive CD8+ T cells from blood, with Jurkat cell RNA spiked in. Subset of the sample: FACS-sorted CD8+CD4-CCR7+CD45RA+ naive T cells. This clonotype was sampled from a human donor in good health. Some libraries in this study had Jurkat cell RNA spiked in. The rearrangement links TRBV20-1 to TRBJ2-1; no clear D. The CDR3: CSARGGDEQFF. As DNA, the CDR3 is TGCAGTGCTAGAGGGGGTGATGAGCAGTTCTTC.